This T cell receptor (beta chain) stems from a study of cytomegalovirus exposure and HLA in healthy donors (dated by TCRdb to the late 2010s). Turning to the overall study: In an earlier analysis of around 540 of the donors, 276 Gb of sequence data and 120 million or so unique TCR beta sequences from roughly 180 million T cells were reported. In a later analysis, previously published TCR beta repertoires from roughly 710 donors were re-analyzed and high-resolution HLA genotyping was added so that TCR occurrence patterns could be studied. Around 320 gigabases of sequencing data and some 85 million unique TCR sequences were included in an early release covering 500 to 750 HLA-typed donors. To predict cytomegalovirus infection status, the study combined high-throughput TCR immunosequencing, statistical association of individual TCRs with disease status, and machine learning. Of the 300 to 500 genotyped donors, approximately 81% were placed in the genetic ancestry cluster associated with self-reported Caucasian donors. All discovery cohort repertoires had been generated using a single sequencing platform. Among 398 genotyped donors of the cohort, an average of approximately 220,000 unique TCR beta nucleotide sequences was sequenced per donor, of which 15% to 20% were non-productive. The later analysis used no new phenotypic data to find candidate immune exposures, relying instead on TCR beta sequences and their occurrence across donors. To decide whether each TCR beta V gene segment behaved as functional or pseudogenic, an earlier analysis of some 570 of the donors relied on high-throughput TCR beta sequencing. Along with the approximately 700-subject first cohort, a separate validation cohort of some 130 different subjects was used. Typing coverage differed by locus: A, B, C, DRB1 and DQB1 were typed in about 620-640 donors, DQA1 in about 560, DPA1 in nearly 610, and DPB1 in just under 480. Because of strong linkage in the cohort, roughly five DR-DQ haplotypes were treated as single units for association and clustering. Donor age, sex, ethnicity and CMV serostatus were compiled alongside the repertoire data. The study was designed to test whether signatures of past pathogen exposure could be identified by cataloging public T cell receptors. The study profiled the T cell repertoires of 500 to 800 subjects by immunosequencing and related them to cytomegalovirus serostatus. Genome-wide SNP genotypes for about 55% of the roughly 670 donors were used in a later genetic analysis, which treated that subset as a discovery cohort. HLA typing covered class I and class II loci at four-digit resolution.

This clone was observed a handful of times. Its antigen target is currently unknown. Base qualities were left out, and no much larger clone turns up one base away. From the cysteine through the phenylalanine, the CDR3 covers 15 amino acids. The kept DNA is CDR3 alone, 45 bases in frame from the first base. V trim: 8 bases; J trim: 3 bases; unmatched bases: 11. The germline V gene specifies SGHTA as CDR1 and FQGNSA as CDR2. Preparation of the library involved the immunoSEQ multiplex PCR assay. For the multiplex PCR, a mixture combining 60 forward primers for TCR Vbeta segments and 13 reverse primers for TCR Jbeta segments was used. Amplification of the CDR3 region of rearranged TCR beta genes was performed with a multiplex PCR assay on genomic DNA. Amplified TCR beta libraries were sequenced as 87-base-pair reads on the Illumina HiSeq System. The source study handled its data this way. A later analysis tallied tens of millions of unique TCR beta chains across the 600 to 700 repertoires, and around 12 million of those chains were shared by two or more donors. Raw reads were error-corrected and collapsed into unique sequences with a nearest-neighbor algorithm that merged closely related sequences to remove PCR and sequencing errors. CDR3 sequences were aligned to IMGT reference sequences to assign V, D and J gene segments. For a sequence to be retained, a match of at least six nucleotides was required to both a V gene segment and a J gene segment. Rearrangements were classified as productive when the CDR3 lacked stop codons and remained in frame with V and J, and all other rearrangements were classified as non-productive. Following IMGT convention, CDR3 was defined as the stretch from the second conserved V-encoded cysteine up to the conserved J-encoded phenylalanine. In an earlier analysis of around 540 of the donors, sequences lacking an unambiguous match to a single V gene segment were excluded. An earlier analysis of fewer than 750 of the donors called V segments functional above 56.7% productive rearrangements and segregating when the between-donor standard deviation exceeded 5%. A statistical classification framework was built to diagnose cytomegalovirus status from the catalog of TCR beta chain sequences. V and J gene assignment, in a later analysis, came from comparing TCR nucleotide sequences with IMGT/GENE-DB human TR gene sequences. In a later analysis, CDR3 sequences and most-parsimonious VDJ recombination scenarios were assigned using the TCRdist pipeline. A later analysis defined each TCR beta chain by its CDR3 amino acid sequence plus V-gene family, and excluded reads lacking a unique V-gene family. To address suspected cross-contamination and a sequencing artifact, a later analysis removed 592 highly shared, low-generation-probability nucleotide sequences. In a later analysis, a clonal expansion index was calculated for each public chain from normalized within-repertoire ranks of inferred template counts. In a later analysis, generation probabilities were computed with a VDJ recombination model fitted to out-of-frame rearrangements, and the resulting probabilities were checked against IGoR. In a later analysis, hypergeometric tests were used to score TCR-TCR, TCR-HLA and TCR-CMV co-occurrence, with a repertoire-size bias correction applied to TCR pairs. To estimate false discovery rates, a later analysis permuted the HLA or CMV assignments 20 times. In a later analysis, co-occurring TCRs were grouped with DBSCAN, and TCRdist sequence similarity was added when clustering was performed within HLA-allele-positive subsets. Co-occurrence clustering excluded repertoires with fewer than 30,000 or more than 120,000 public chains, plus five with anomalous nucleotide sharing. The source is immuneACCESS, and TCRdb retained only in-frame sequences with V and J called. Part of the clones is not carried over; for the studies checked, unresolved V genes explain less than half of this, and the remainder is unexplained. D and trimming were read from the DNA, whereas the V and J calls and clone size are those reported in that table. The sample profile shows about 57,000 clones; over 75% of them were found once. The ten most abundant clones make up around 6% of the sample.

In total, around 600 healthy bone marrow donors made up the cohort. Cohort members were all nominally healthy when sampled, although unrecorded immune exposures were likely present. The donor tested CMV seronegative, placing the donor among the 350 or so seronegative members of the cohort. A peripheral blood sample was provided by each donor, and peripheral blood mononuclear cells were used for TCR beta sequencing. Genomic DNA extraction from the blood cell samples was performed with the Qiagen DNeasy Blood Extraction Kit. Summary of the overall study and its limitations: Linkage disequilibrium might explain the correlated functional status among segregating V segments, but an unknown experimental factor could not be excluded. Roughly uniform sequencing depth across donors was assumed in presence/absence analyses, although this assumption may not hold. In a later analysis, HLA-associated TCR beta chains showed more clonal expansion and lower generation probabilities than non-associated chains that were equally common. In vitro tests confirmed that a few of the cytomegalovirus-associated TCR beta chains recognize cytomegalovirus antigens. This cohort had only TCR beta chains sequenced, and the lack of alpha or paired-chain data limited which features could be detected. It was suggested by the authors that the approach could potentially be generalized to other disease states and immunological phenotypes. Because HLA typing was unavailable for some donors at each locus, only the typed subset was used in association tests. Some IMGT-functional V segments, including TRBV6-2 and TRBV6-3, could not be told apart with the 87-base-pair reads, so those segments were excluded. While some public TCRs were present in many individuals, most TCR sequences turned up only very rarely across donors. In a later analysis, the rate of TCR association differed among HLA loci, with DRB1 alleles having the most associated TCRs and HLA-C alleles having the fewest. Assigning TCR associations to individual alleles was difficult when HLA alleles, especially DR and DQ, strongly co-occurred. Several of the top co-occurrence clusters appeared to be linked to parvovirus B19, influenza, CMV and Epstein-Barr virus, according to a later analysis. A further reported finding was that TCR beta sequences accurately predicted the HLA-A and HLA-B alleles for most subjects in the first cohort. The sequencing pipeline was judged likely to have produced a cluster of highly shared sequence variants as a technical artifact. The classifier was reported to diagnose cytomegalovirus status with high specificity and sensitivity in both the original cohort and the validation cohort. Over 15 rarely observed V segments, including chromosome 9 orphons, were excluded from the earlier analysis of several hundred of the donors because counts were too low. In an earlier analysis of 587 of the donors, most TCR beta V segments appeared in productive rearrangements about 90% or about 30% of the time, broadly matching IMGT annotations. In a later genetic analysis, fewer N-insertions in productive TCRs were reported among donors in an Asian-associated ancestry cluster than the roughly 700-donor mean. At a false discovery rate of 0.05, a later analysis linked approximately 18,000 TCR beta sequences to specific HLA alleles. Most CMV-associated TCR beta chains appeared to be HLA-restricted in a later analysis, and the HLA associations seemed to be driven largely by CMV exposure. An association between a missense DCLRE1C variant and V-gene and J-gene trimming of TCR beta chains was found in a later genetic analysis and replicated in an independent cohort. In the study, approximately 150 TCR beta chains were listed as associated with cytomegalovirus. CMV serostatus was the only immune exposure information available for the cohort.

The receptor was isolated from a male donor in good health and CMV-seronegative. The chain joins TRBV7-2 to TRBJ1-2; TRBD1 aligns with 8 central bases. Sequencing was carried out using PBMCs. The CDR3 has the sequence CASAPDRAGDYGYTF. The DNA sequence reads TGTGCCAGCGCCCCGGACAGGGCGGGCGACTATGGCTACACCTTC.